These 21 T cell receptor beta chains share one sample of origin, sequenced in a study of post-analysis software for immune sequencing data. Their recognized antigens are unknown. Carried by the TCR beta cDNA libraries were unique molecular identifiers. TCRdb recomputed calls from the PCR reads with MiXCR, one row per CDR3 protein. Of roughly 580,000 distinct CDR3 sequences listed, around 47% are singletons. Study-level findings and limits: Controls had lower frequencies than patients of a few TRBV segments, which included TRBV5-6, TRBV5-1 and TRBV20-1.

Source material: blood. These receptors all stem from a girl aged 5 to 17 with multiple sclerosis.

This clonotype was seen once. This may come from a read error, since a much larger clone is one base off. The CDR3 region has the DNA TGTGCCGGCAGTTTCTCCATAGGCTACACCTTC. Its translation: CAGSFSIGYTF. The chain joins TRBV12-3 or TRBV12-4 to TRBJ1-2; D gene unclear. The CDR3 is made up of 11 amino acids.

For this clonotype: The germline gene is not matched at one end of the junction; a read error may be the cause. The chain carries TRBV15 and TRBJ1-2; D gene uncertain. From germline, CDR1 is LNHNV and CDR2 YYDKDF (reference sequence). The length of the CDR3 is 16 residues. CDR3 sequence reads: CAASRPPSGTRLGYTF. In DNA form, the CDR3 reads TGTGCCGCCAGCAGGCCTCCGTCGGGTACCCGACTAGGCTACACCTTC.

V is TRBV20-1 and J is TRBJ2-1; 10 bases are a match to TRBD1. V lost 6 bases, J lost 6 bases, and 5 bases stayed unmatched. The CDR3 covers 13 residues. Germline V gene sequence: CDR1 DFQATT, CDR2 SNEGSKA (reference sequence). As DNA, the CDR3 is TGCAGTGCCACCGGGACAGGGGCCAATGAGCAGTTCTTC. This translates into CSATGTGANEQFF.

This clonotype was seen repeatedly, ten times or more. J is TRBJ2-7 and V is TRBV7-2; 8 bases line up with TRBD1. This CDR3 contains 13 residues. The germline V gene encodes CDR1 SGHTA and CDR2 FQGNSA. Trimming removed 3 bases from V and 7 bases from J; junction bases left unmatched: 5. The CDR3 here is CASSFGQGGEQYF. The CDR3 nucleotides are TGTGCCAGCAGCTTTGGACAGGGCGGGGAGCAGTACTTC.

This clonotype has a handful of counts. The gene calls are TRBV4-1 and TRBJ2-5; 9 bases are shared with TRBD1. The CDR3 runs to 15 residues. V lost 4 bases to trimming and J lost 5 bases; unmatched junction nucleotides: 8. Germline CDR1 reads MGHRA; CDR2 reads YSYEKL. This CDR3 reads CASSRLTGGLETQYF. CDR3 sequence (DNA): TGCGCCAGCAGCCGCCTGACAGGGGGTTTGGAGACCCAGTACTTC.

The chain joins TRBV27 to TRBJ2-1, with 10 bases lining up with TRBD2. V shed 7 bases, J shed 8 bases, and the junction held 8 bases outside the gene matches. This CDR3 contains 14 residues. The germline V gene has CDR1 MNHEY and CDR2 SMNVEV (reference sequence). CDR3 region: CASKIASGSYEQFF. CDR3 DNA sequence: TGTGCCAGCAAGATTGCTAGCGGGAGTTATGAGCAGTTCTTC.

The chain has TRBV27 and TRBJ2-1, with D perhaps matching TRBD2 (6 bases). This CDR3 is 15 amino acids long. CDR1 is MNHEY and CDR2 is SMNVEV in the germline V gene (reference sequence). V gave up 8 bases and J gave up 3 bases, with 17 bases separating them. In DNA, the CDR3 is TGTGCCAGCCTTAAGGAGTGGGGGGACTACAATGAGCAGTTCTTC. Its protein product is CASLKEWGDYNEQFF.

This clonotype was seen a handful of times. This chain uses TRBV5-1 with TRBJ2-2; D may be TRBD1 (5 bases). The V gene's germline CDR1 is SGHRS and CDR2 YFSETQ. The length of the CDR3 is 13 residues. Trimming shortened V by 2 bases and J by 3 bases, and 5 bases separated the two germline ends. The CDR3 DNA reads TGCGCCAGCAGCTTCAGGGACACCGGGGAGCTGTTTTTT. Amino acid sequence: CASSFRDTGELFF.

The rearrangement links TRBV7-9 to TRBJ2-5, with a possible D match to TRBD2 (6 bases). The CDR3 runs 14 residues. V dropped 4 bases and J dropped 4 bases, with 13 bases sitting between them. From germline, CDR1 is SEHNR and CDR2 FQNEAQ (reference sequence). This chain's CDR3 is CASSSRLGLETQYF. As DNA, the CDR3 is TGTGCCAGCAGCTCTCGACTAGGTCTAGAGACCCAGTACTTC.

This clonotype was counted a single time. V usage is TRBV10-3 and J usage is TRBJ1-2, with no clear D. Per the germline V gene, CDR1 is ENHRY and CDR2 is SYGVKD. There are 11 residues in the CDR3. Trimming stripped 2 bases from V and 9 bases from J, with 7 bases between. The CDR3 here is CAISETQRYTF. DNA for the CDR3: TGTGCCATCAGTGAGACCCAGCGCTACACCTTC.

The V gene is TRBV12-3 or TRBV12-4, the J gene TRBJ2-1; D is unclear. The V and J ends lost 3 bases and 2 bases respectively, with 11 bases between them. There are 15 residues in the CDR3. The DNA of the CDR3 is TGTGCCAGCAGTTTTTGGGGTTTAACCTACAATGAGCAGTTCTTC. It translates to CASSFWGLTYNEQFF.

The J gene is TRBJ1-5, the V gene TRBV5-1, with 10 bases fitting TRBD1. The ends lost 0 bases at V and 6 bases at J; junction bases unmatched: 6. The CDR3 totals 16 residues. Germline V gene lookup returns CDR1 SGHRS and CDR2 YFSETQ. CDR3: CASSLGGTGVLQPQHF. In DNA, the CDR3 is TGCGCCAGCAGCTTGGGCGGGACAGGGGTACTTCAGCCCCAGCATTTT.

As concerns this clonotype: Germline and junction disagree at one end, which may indicate a read error. This chain joins TRBV12-3 or TRBV12-4 and TRBJ2-7; 10 nucleotides line up with TRBD2. The CDR3 consists of 15 residues. In DNA form, the CDR3 reads TGTACCAGCAGTTTATTGTCTAGCGGGGGCCTCGAGCAGTACTTC. Translation gives CTSSLLSSGGLEQYF.

This clonotype was seen only a few times. The chain joins TRBV25-1 to TRBJ2-1; 14 bases are shared with TRBD2. This CDR3 contains 17 residues. The V gene's germline CDR1 is MGHDK and CDR2 SYGVNS. V shed 4 bases, J shed 4 bases, and the junction held 6 bases outside the gene matches. This CDR3 is CASSGSGLAGAYNEQFF. The DNA of the CDR3 is TGTGCCAGCAGTGGTTCGGGACTAGCGGGGGCATACAATGAGCAGTTCTTC.

J is TRBJ2-1 and V is TRBV7-9, with 7 bases identical to TRBD1. The CDR3 loop spans 13 amino acids. V was clipped by 5 bases and J by 15 bases; unmatched bases: 13. Germline-derived CDR1 and CDR2 are SEHNR and FQNEAQ (reference sequence). CDR3 region: CASSIGQVSVWFF. The CDR3 nucleotides read TGTGCCAGCAGCATCGGACAGGTGTCGGTGTGGTTCTTC.

J is TRBJ2-1 and V is TRBV20-1; 7 nucleotides match TRBD2. This CDR3 is 15 amino acids long. Germline V gene lookup returns CDR1 DFQATT and CDR2 SNEGSKA (reference sequence). The ends lost 0 bases at V and 7 bases at J; junction bases unmatched: 9. For the CDR3, the DNA is TGCAGTGCTAGAGACCCGAGCGGGAAGCTGAATGAGCAGTTCTTC. It yields the protein CSARDPSGKLNEQFF.

The genes are TRBV20-1 and TRBJ2-1; the match to TRBD2 covers 8 bases. The germline V gene has CDR1 DFQATT and CDR2 SNEGSKA (reference sequence). Losses at the gene ends were 1 base for V and 0 bases for J; bases not matched to a gene: 14. CDR3 size: 19 residues. CDR3 residues: CSARVGGGYRSSSYNEQFF. CDR3 DNA: TGCAGTGCTAGAGTGGGCGGGGGGTATCGTTCTAGCTCCTACAATGAGCAGTTCTTC.

The V call is TRBV12-3 or TRBV12-4, the J call TRBJ1-2, with D perhaps matching TRBD1 (5 bases). The CDR3 length is 14 residues. Trimming shortened V by 3 bases and J by 6 bases, and 14 bases separated the two germline ends. The CDR3 spells CASSLVGHPNGYTF. In DNA, the CDR3 is TGTGCCAGCAGTTTGGTGGGGCATCCCAATGGCTACACCTTC.

The V and J genes are TRBV12-3 or TRBV12-4 and TRBJ2-3; 10 bases are a match to TRBD2. Trimming took 4 bases from V and 2 from J; bases not matched to a gene: 18. This CDR3 spans 20 amino acids. The CDR3 nucleotides are TGTGCCAGCAGTTCTCCGGGACTAGCGAGATACTCCCATACCACAGATACGCAGTATTTT. It translates to CASSSPGLARYSHTTDTQYF.

V usage is TRBV4-1 and J usage is TRBJ2-1, with TRBD1 matching 8 bases. There are 12 residues in the CDR3. V was pared by 1 base and J by 12 bases, with 2 bases of the junction left unmatched. Germline CDR1 and CDR2: MGHRA and YSYEKL. Here the CDR3 DNA reads TGCGCCAGCAGCCAAGTCGGGACAGGGCAGTTCTTC. Its protein product is CASSQVGTGQFF.

The CDR3 spells CSVGTGVDTEAFF. The CDR3 nucleotides are TGCAGCGTCGGGACAGGGGTTGACACTGAAGCTTTCTTT. The V gene is TRBV29-1, the J gene TRBJ1-1; TRBD1 aligns across 10 bases. This CDR3 comprises 13 residues. Trimming at V came to 6 bases and at J to 3 bases, leaving 4 bases not matched to a gene. Germline CDR1 is SQVTM and CDR2 is ANQGSEA.